Following are 23 T cell receptor beta chains from one sample sequenced in a study of T cells in narcolepsy (dated by TCRdb to 2017 to 2018). Libraries were built with the immunoSEQ multiplex PCR assay. TCRdb retrieved this table from immuneACCESS and kept in-frame rearrangements only. Not all clones are present; in checked studies, unresolved V genes account for under half, and no reason is known for the remainder. The sample table holds roughly 18,000 clones, of which around 86% were seen once. 0.7% to 0.85% of the sample rests with the top ten. The sequencing sample was made of memory (CD45RA-) CD4+ T cells from blood. The cell subset or site label on this specimen signifies: memory T cells sorted ex vivo from peripheral blood. The receptors here all came from a human donor in good health.

The rearrangement links TRBV7-3 to TRBJ2-3, with no clear D. The CDR3 runs to 14 residues. Trimming cost V 1 base and J 4 bases, with 9 bases left between them. Germline-derived CDR1 and CDR2 are SGHTA and FQGTGA. CDR3 region: CASSLNAGSDTQYF. The CDR3 DNA reads TGTGCCAGCAGCTTAAACGCTGGCTCAGATACGCAGTATTTT.

A few counts support this clone. Relative to the germline gene, one junction end is altered; a read error may explain this. The chain carries TRBV6-1 and TRBJ1-5; D call uncertain. This CDR3 region has 13 residues. Germline CDR1 is MNHNS and CDR2 is SASEGT. CDR3 in amino acids: CASGEEDWQPQHF. The CDR3 DNA reads TGTGCCAGCGGTGAAGAGGATTGGCAGCCCCAGCATTTT.

The J gene is TRBJ2-3, the V gene TRBV7-9, with D possibly TRBD2 on 6 matching bases. The CDR3 runs to 12 residues. The V end lost 5 bases, the J end lost 8 bases, and 11 bases lay between the germline ends. Per germline, CDR1 SEHNR and CDR2 FQNEAQ (reference sequence). CDR3 amino acids: CASSAPGGTQYF. The CDR3 bases are TGTGCCAGCAGCGCACCCGGGGGTACGCAGTATTTT.

The V gene is TRBV6-8, the J gene TRBJ2-1; D possibly corresponds to TRBD1 (5 bases). The CDR3 is 12 amino acids. The germline CDR1 and CDR2 sequences are MNHGY and SAAAGT. V was pared by 10 bases and J by 8 bases, with 15 bases between. This chain's CDR3 is CATMTALDEQFF. The CDR3 DNA is TGTGCCACCATGACAGCGTTGGATGAGCAGTTCTTC.

V and J are TRBV19 and TRBJ1-3; D is undetermined. V was trimmed by 7 bases and J by 7 bases, leaving 8 bases between them. The CDR3 sequence is 11 residues long. Germline assignment: CDR1 LNHDA and CDR2 SQIVND (reference sequence). Written as DNA, the CDR3 is TGTGCCAGTAACCGTTTTAACACCATATATTTT. Its protein is CASNRFNTIYF.

CDR3: CASSYSNVRTYGYTF. The CDR3 DNA is TGTGCCAGCAGTTACTCTAATGTCAGGACCTATGGCTACACCTTC. The gene calls are TRBV6-5 and TRBJ1-2; D is ambiguous. Trimming stripped 0 bases from V and 4 bases from J, with 12 bases between. The CDR3 is 15 residues long. In germline, CDR1 is MNHEY, CDR2 SVGAGI.

This chain uses TRBV11-3 with TRBJ1-2; D possibly corresponds to TRBD1 (5 bases). Germline CDR1 SGHNT, CDR2 YENEEA. The CDR3 runs 14 residues. The V and J ends lost 2 bases and 8 bases respectively, with 15 bases between them. Here the CDR3 DNA reads TGTGCCAGCAGCTTAAGTCGGCAGGGTGGGGGCTACACCTTC. It codes for CASSLSRQGGGYTF.

This sequence joins TRBV2 and TRBJ2-2, with 7 bases that match TRBD1. This CDR3 region has 14 residues. V dropped 7 bases and J dropped 0; count of bases not matched to a gene: 2. Germline loops: CDR1 SNHLY, CDR2 FYNNEI. In DNA form, the CDR3 reads TGTGCCAGCAAAGGACAGGCGAACACCGGGGAGCTGTTTTTT. This sequence encodes CASKGQANTGELFF.

V is TRBV5-5 and J is TRBJ1-1; D possibly corresponds to TRBD1 (5 bases). The germline V gene has CDR1 SGHKS and CDR2 YYEKEE (reference sequence). The CDR3 has 12 residues. Trimming removed 4 bases from V and 4 bases from J, with 8 bases in between. Written as DNA, the CDR3 is TGTGCCAGCAGCGCGGGGGGCACTGAAGCTTTCTTT. It is translated as CASSAGGTEAFF. Based on the CDR3 plus reference TRBV5-5 and TRBJ1-1, the full variable domain is DAGVTQSPTHLIKTRGQQVTLRCSPISGHKSVSWYQQVLGQGPQFIFQYYEKEERGRGNFPDRFSARQFPNYSSELNVNALLLGDSALYLCASSAGGTEAFFGQGTRLTVV.

The table lists this clone with a count of one. This sequence joins TRBV15 and TRBJ1-1; D not resolved. This CDR3 spans 14 amino acids. The germline V and J ends were trimmed by 4 bases and 3 bases, with 12 bases remaining between them. Germline CDR1 and CDR2: LNHNV and YYDKDF (reference sequence). The CDR3 nucleotides read TGTGCCACCAGCATGAGACGGATCCACACTGAAGCTTTCTTT. Translated: CATSMRRIHTEAFF. The whole variable domain, filled in from reference TRBV15 and TRBJ1-1, reads DAMVIQNPRYQVTQFGKPVTLSCSQTLNHNVMYWYQQKSSQAPKLLFHYYDKDFNNEADTPDNFQSRRPNTSFCFLDIRSPGLGDTAMYLCATSMRRIHTEAFFGQGTRLTVV.

This clone was seen more than once but under ten times. The rearrangement uses TRBV6-1 and TRBJ2-3; the match to TRBD1 covers 8 bases. V was clipped by 6 bases and J by 6 bases; unmatched bases: 11. Looked up from germline, CDR1 is MNHNS and CDR2 is SASEGT. The CDR3 loop spans 15 amino acids. As DNA, the CDR3 is TGTGCCAGCAGAATACAGGGGGGTTCGAGGGATACGCAGTATTTT. Translating it yields CASRIQGGSRDTQYF.

CDR3 residues: CASSLDSHNSPLHF. For the CDR3, the DNA is TGTGCCAGCAGCTTGGACAGCCATAATTCACCCCTCCACTTT. The rearrangement joins TRBV7-2 to TRBJ1-6, with D possibly matching TRBD1 (6 bases). The CDR3 contains 14 residues. V shed 3 bases and J shed 5 bases, with 8 bases lying between them. Looked up from germline, CDR1 is SGHTA and CDR2 is FQGNSA.

The chain uses TRBV5-1 and TRBJ2-5; no clear D. The CDR3 length is 13 residues. V shed 1 base and J shed 3 bases, with 7 bases lying between them. Germline-derived CDR1 and CDR2 are SGHRS and YFSETQ. In DNA, the CDR3 is TGCGCCAGCAGCTTGCCTGGTGAAGAGACCCAGTACTTC. Translating gives CASSLPGEETQYF.

V usage is TRBV6-5 and J usage is TRBJ1-2; 7 bases fit TRBD1. The CDR3 sequence is 11 residues long. Unmatched junction bases numbered 3, after V lost 8 bases and J lost 6 bases. Germline-derived CDR1 and CDR2 are MNHEY and SVGAGI. This CDR3 is CASRQGNGYTF. CDR3 nucleotide sequence: TGTGCCAGCCGACAGGGAAATGGCTACACCTTC.

The CDR3: CASNSGGADEETQYF. The CDR3 nucleotides are TGTGCCAGCAATAGCGGGGGGGCCGACGAAGAGACCCAGTACTTC. The chain joins TRBV2 to TRBJ2-5, with 11 bases identical to TRBD2. This CDR3 spans 15 amino acids. Germline V gives CDR1 SNHLY, CDR2 FYNNEI. V lost 7 bases, J lost 3 bases, and 7 bases stayed unmatched.

The genes are TRBV9 and TRBJ2-7, with D maybe TRBD2 (6 bases). Germline V lookup: CDR1 SGDLS, CDR2 YYNGEE. V was trimmed by 0 bases and J by 5 bases, leaving 12 bases between them. The CDR3 runs 14 residues. In nucleotides, the CDR3 is TGTGCCAGCAGCGTAGGAGCTAGCGCTCACGAGCAGTACTTC. It specifies CASSVGASAHEQYF.

The rearrangement uses TRBV11-2 and TRBJ2-5; TRBD2 matches at 9 bases. This CDR3 has 15 amino acids. V shed 5 bases and J 1 base; nucleotides not matched to a gene: 5. Germline V gives CDR1 SGHAT, CDR2 FQNNGV. This CDR3 is CASSPIAGAQETQYF. In DNA form, the CDR3 reads TGTGCCAGCAGCCCCATAGCGGGGGCCCAAGAGACCCAGTACTTC.

This chain uses TRBV4-1 with TRBJ2-3; D gene unclear. V lost 0 bases and J 0 bases, leaving 4 bases between the germline ends. Germline V gene sequence: CDR1 MGHRA, CDR2 YSYEKL. This CDR3 comprises 14 residues. CDR3 residues: CASSQEVSTDTQYF. In nucleotides, the CDR3 is TGCGCCAGCAGCCAAGAAGTCAGCACAGATACGCAGTATTTT.

This chain uses TRBV6-5 with TRBJ1-5, with 11 positions matching TRBD1. The CDR3 extends over 15 amino acids. V shed 7 bases and J 6 bases; nucleotides not matched to a gene: 8. Per germline, CDR1 MNHEY and CDR2 SVGAGI. CDR3 sequence: CASKWTGGAFQPQHF. CDR3 nucleotide sequence: TGTGCCAGCAAATGGACAGGGGGCGCGTTTCAGCCCCAGCATTTT.

V and J are TRBV7-8 and TRBJ2-5, with TRBD1 matching over 9 bases. V shed 3 bases, J shed 4 bases, and the junction held 6 bases outside the gene matches. CDR1 and CDR2 from the germline V gene are SGHVS and FQNEAQ. The CDR3 has 15 residues. The CDR3 spells CASSFGGQGGETQYF. Written as DNA, the CDR3 is TGTGCCAGCAGCTTCGGGGGACAGGGAGGAGAGACCCAGTACTTC.

In DNA form, the CDR3 reads TGTGCCACCAGCAGAGTGCCCAGGGGGACTAATGAAAAACTGTTTTTT. It codes for CATSRVPRGTNEKLFF. J is TRBJ1-4 and V is TRBV15; TRBD1 matches at 7 bases. With 1 base clipped from V and 2 bases from J, the junction kept 4 bases outside the gene matches. The CDR3 is made up of 16 amino acids. Germline CDR1 is LNHNV and CDR2 is YYDKDF (reference sequence).

A word on this clone: Mismatch with germline at one junction end may stem from a read error. The gene calls are TRBV7-4 and TRBJ1-1; D is perhaps TRBD1 (5 bases). CDR3 length: 13 amino acids. CDR1 is SGHVT, CDR2 SQSDAQ, per germline. The CDR3 DNA sequence: TGTGCTAGCAGCAAACAGGAGAACACTGAAGCTTTCTTT. Amino acids: CASSKQENTEAFF.

The V and J genes are TRBV7-2 and TRBJ2-5; the match to TRBD2 covers 8 bases. The length of the CDR3 is 15 residues. V lost 2 bases and J lost 5; bases outside the gene matches: 7. CDR1 is SGHTA, CDR2 FQGNSA, per germline. This CDR3 is CASSLSGLAGETQYF. CDR3 DNA: TGTGCCAGCAGCTTAAGCGGACTAGCAGGGGAGACCCAGTACTTC.